This T cell receptor (beta chain) was identified during a study of CD8 T cells in ankylosing spondylitis. Study-level points and caveats: Characteristic of ankylosing spondylitis blood, it appeared, was a TCR beta motif comprising about eight highly homologous variants.

By quantitative 5'-RACE with molecular barcodes, the TCR beta libraries were made. Via MiXCR, TCRdb re-called the 5' RACE reads, giving one row per CDR3 protein. This table has hundreds of thousands of distinct CDR3 sequences, over 9.5% appearing once. There are a few counts of this clonotype. Its antigen remains unknown. The CDR3 contains 16 residues. CDR1 and CDR2 from the germline V gene are DFQATT and SNEGSKA (reference sequence). J gave up 2 bases and V 5 bases, and 10 bases lay outside the gene matches. This sequence originates from a male donor with ankylosing spondylitis. The genes are TRBV20-1 and TRBJ2-1, with 9 bases matching TRBD2. Source material: blood, either unsorted or a sorted T cell fraction (not recorded which). DNA for the CDR3: TGCAGTGCTCGAACTCAGCGGGGGGCGGCCTACAATGAGCAGTTCTTC. Residues: CSARTQRGAAYNEQFF.